A selection of T cell receptor beta chains follows, all from one sample in a study of T-cell memory formation after mild COVID-19. TCRdb reanalysed the 5' RACE reads using MiXCR and keeps one entry per CDR3 protein. Of over 150,000 distinct CDR3 sequences in the sample, over 10% were seen once. The specimen was PBMCs or a T cell subset sorted from them (not recorded which). Receptors were obtained from a young man who had mild COVID-19 (a few samples of this study predate the infection). Cell type and time point are not known. CDR3s include the opening cysteine and the closing phenylalanine or tryptophan.

v_gene	CDR3aa
TRBV5-1	CASSLAGARVSDTQYF
TRBV5-1	CASSRMTGGSAGELFF
TRBV7-2	CASSLESGVRGYTF
TRBV5-1	CASSLMDTQYF
TRBV5-1	CASSLEYRAETEAFF
TRBV6-5	CASSYLGQGSYGYTF
TRBV28	CASSFRLRTRSYNSPLHF
TRBV5-1	CASSFERGTSSTDTQYF
TRBV5-4	CASSRDSYNEQFF
TRBV19	CASSIQGQEAFF
TRBV24-1	CATSDPRAGRQELFF
TRBV15	CATSSDLRTGGIQETQYF
TRBV6-4	CASSLQITGNNEQFF
TRBV11-2	CASSQVGGPDTQYF
TRBV12-3/TRBV12-4	CASSPGTTVGTEAFF
TRBV7-2	CASRPGTGGLETQYF
TRBV9	CASSVAGRGDGNIQYF
TRBV7-7	CASTSGETQYF
TRBV5-5	CASSSPIHEQYF
TRBV24-1	CATSDLQGRPEAGELFF
TRBV25-1	CASSARGSNIQYF
TRBV7-2	CAKGGETQYF
TRBV6-6	CASSYSQGGGSSYEQYF
TRBV27	CASSTTSVEAKNIQYF
TRBV4-3	CASSSRQGKNYGYTF
TRBV7-3	CASSLYENTEAFF
TRBV4-3	CASSKGQDLGNEKLFF
TRBV4-1	CASSLVGGGSDTQYF
TRBV11-2	CASSLGEDAYSYEQYF
TRBV18	CASSVQSDSNYGYTF
TRBV20-1	CRVAAGRSYEQYF
TRBV11-1	CASRSEGDTQYF
TRBV9	CASSWAGTATDTQYF
TRBV11-2	CASSLSRGQETQYF
TRBV7-2	CASSGDRATNEKLFF
TRBV4-1	CASSQRGIQGFGYTF
TRBV5-1	CASSLGGNPQETQYF
TRBV3-1	CASSLGQGALYGYTF
TRBV7-9	CASSTTRIEQFF
TRBV2	CASSDWAGTEAFF
TRBV11-2	CASSFTTGGDTQYF
TRBV7-8	CASRQTGEGNTIYF
TRBV7-8	CASSLRVNYGYTF
TRBV3-1	CASSQPGGAHYTF
TRBV2	CASSEAGGQGTSGELFF
TRBV18	CASSPPNTGNTEAFF
TRBV5-1	CASSPFSNYEAFF
TRBV2	CASSEQANNEQFF
TRBV4-3	CASSLDARAETGSRSGANVLTF
TRBV20-1	CSARDPRLRTQYF
TRBV7-2	CASSPTGFTEAFF
TRBV5-1	CASSETSGGTDTQYF
TRBV6-2/TRBV6-3	CAGGDTGLDTQYF
TRBV7-6	CASSSLAGTQETQYF
TRBV20-1	CSATAGGGYGETQYF